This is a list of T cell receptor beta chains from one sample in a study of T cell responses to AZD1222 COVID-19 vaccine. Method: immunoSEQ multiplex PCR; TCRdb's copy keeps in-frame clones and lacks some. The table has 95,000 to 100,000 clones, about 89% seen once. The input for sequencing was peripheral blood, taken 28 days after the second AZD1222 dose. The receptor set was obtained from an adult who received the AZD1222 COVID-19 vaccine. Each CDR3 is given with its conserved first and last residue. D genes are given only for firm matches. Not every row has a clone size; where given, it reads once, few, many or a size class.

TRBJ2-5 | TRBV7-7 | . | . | CASSSLPGRQETQYF | TGTGCTAGCAGCTCACTACCGGGACGCCAAGAGACCCAGTACTTC
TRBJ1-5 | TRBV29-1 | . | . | CSVGDGYSNQPQHF | TGCAGCGTTGGCGATGGATATAGCAATCAGCCCCAGCATTTT
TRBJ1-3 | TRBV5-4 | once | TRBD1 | CASSLLKGGTGNTIYF | TGTGCCAGCAGCTTGTTGAAAGGGGGCACTGGAAACACCATATATTTT
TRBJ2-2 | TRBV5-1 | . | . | CASSLRSTGELFF | TGCGCCAGCAGCTTGCGGAGCACCGGGGAGCTGTTTTTT
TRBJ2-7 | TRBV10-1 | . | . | CASSEQAGLSYEQYF | TGCGCCAGCAGCGAACAAGCGGGCCTCTCCTACGAGCAGTACTTC
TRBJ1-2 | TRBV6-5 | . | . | CASYQGSYGYTF | TGTGCCAGCTATCAGGGTAGCTATGGCTACACCTTC
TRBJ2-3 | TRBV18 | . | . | CASSTSTDTQYF | TGTGCCAGCTCAACATCCACAGATACGCAGTATTTT
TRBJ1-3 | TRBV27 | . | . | CASSGLASGNTIYF | TGTGCCAGCAGTGGCTTGGCCTCTGGAAACACCATATATTTT
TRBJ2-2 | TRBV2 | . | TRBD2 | CASSEGTSGGFYTGELFF | TGTGCCAGCAGTGAGGGGACTAGCGGGGGGTTCTACACCGGGGAGCTGTTTTTT
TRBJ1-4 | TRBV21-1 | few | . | CASSKGRQGKLFF | TGTGCCAGCAGCAAAGGCCGACAGGGAAAACTGTTTTTT
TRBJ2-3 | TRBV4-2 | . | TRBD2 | CASSPWTGRGGTDTQYF | TGTGCCAGCAGCCCCTGGACGGGGCGGGGGGGCACAGATACGCAGTATTTT
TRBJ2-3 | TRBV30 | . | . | CAWSRGGGSTDTQYF | TGTGCCTGGTCCCGCGGTGGGGGGAGCACAGATACGCAGTATTTT
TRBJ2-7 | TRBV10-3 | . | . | CAIRPADSFSYEQYF | TGTGCCATCAGGCCGGCGGACAGTTTCTCCTACGAGCAGTACTTC
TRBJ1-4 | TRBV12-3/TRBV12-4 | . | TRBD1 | CASRQTGIEKLFF | TGTGCCAGCAGGCAGACAGGGATTGAAAAACTGTTTTTT
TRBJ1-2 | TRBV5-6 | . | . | CASSLRANYGYTF | TGTGCCAGCAGCTTAAGAGCTAACTATGGCTACACCTTC
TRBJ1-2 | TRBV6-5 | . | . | CASISGVRYGYTF | TGTGCCAGCATATCGGGGGTTCGCTATGGCTACACCTTC
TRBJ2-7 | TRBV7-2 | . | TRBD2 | CASSKTLTSGRLYEQYF | TGTGCCAGCAGCAAGACCCTAACTAGCGGGAGACTCTACGAGCAGTACTTC
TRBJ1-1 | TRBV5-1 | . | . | CASSAWTQESNTEAFF | TGCGCCAGCAGCGCGTGGACCCAGGAGTCGAACACTGAAGCTTTCTTT
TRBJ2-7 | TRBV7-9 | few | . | CASSLVSGLGPYEQYF | TGTGCCAGCAGCTTAGTCTCCGGACTGGGACCGTACGAGCAGTACTTC
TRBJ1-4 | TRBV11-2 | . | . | CASSSPAGANEKLFF | TGTGCCAGCAGTTCGCCGGCAGGGGCAAATGAAAAACTGTTTTTT
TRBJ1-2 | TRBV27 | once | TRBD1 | CASSPLDRGRNYGYTF | TGTGCCAGCAGTCCACTAGACAGGGGTAGAAACTATGGCTACACCTTC
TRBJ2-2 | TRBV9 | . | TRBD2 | CASSVGTSGRSGTGELFF | TGTGCCAGCAGCGTAGGGACTAGCGGGAGGTCGGGCACCGGGGAGCTGTTTTTT
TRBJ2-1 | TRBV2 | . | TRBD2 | CASSELASGSSEQFF | TGTGCCAGCAGTGAATTGGCTAGCGGGAGTTCTGAGCAGTTCTTC
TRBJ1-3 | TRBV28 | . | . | CASSFSLSGNTIYF | TGTGCCAGCAGTTTCTCCCTCTCTGGAAACACCATATATTTT
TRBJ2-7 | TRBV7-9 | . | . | CASSPPGGRGGEQYF | TGTGCCAGCAGCCCTCCAGGGGGCAGGGGGGGCGAGCAGTACTTC
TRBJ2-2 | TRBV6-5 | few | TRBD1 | CASRDRGTGELFF | TGTGCCAGCAGGGACAGGGGAACCGGGGAGCTGTTTTTT
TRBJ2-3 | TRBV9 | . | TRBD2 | CASSATSGGAFSTDTQYF | TGTGCCAGCAGCGCCACTAGCGGGGGGGCCTTTTCAACGGATACGCAGTATTTT
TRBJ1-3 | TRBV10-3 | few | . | CAISETGPPGNTIYF | TGTGCCATCAGTGAGACAGGGCCTCCTGGAAACACCATATATTTT
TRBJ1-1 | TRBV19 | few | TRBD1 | CASRRTGLNTEAFF | TGTGCCAGTAGGAGGACAGGGTTGAACACTGAAGCTTTCTTT
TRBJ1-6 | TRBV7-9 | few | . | CASREGNSPLHF | TGTGCCAGCAGGGAGGGGAATTCACCCCTCCACTTT
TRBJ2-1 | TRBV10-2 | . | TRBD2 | CASSGPREGNNEQFF | TGCGCCAGCAGTGGTCCCCGGGAGGGTAACAATGAGCAGTTCTTC
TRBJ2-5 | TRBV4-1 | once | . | CASSQDGGGRETQYF | TGCGCCAGCAGCCAAGATGGAGGGGGCCGGGAGACCCAGTACTTC
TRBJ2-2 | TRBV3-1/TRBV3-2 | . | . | CASSQDRPGGELFF | TGTGCCAGCAGCCAAGATAGGCCCGGCGGGGAGCTGTTTTTT
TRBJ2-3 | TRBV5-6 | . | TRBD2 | CASSLPGTRSTDTQYF | TGTGCCAGCAGCCTACCCGGGACTAGGAGCACAGATACGCAGTATTTT
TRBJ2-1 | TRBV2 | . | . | CATARGRVSYNEQFF | TGTGCCACCGCCCGAGGGCGAGTCTCCTACAATGAGCAGTTCTTC
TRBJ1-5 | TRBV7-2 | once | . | CASSRRGSNQPQHF | TGTGCCAGCAGCCGGAGGGGAAGCAATCAGCCCCAGCATTTT
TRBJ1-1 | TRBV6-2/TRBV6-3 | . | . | CASSYNGGREAFF | TGTGCCAGCAGTTACAACGGGGGGCGTGAAGCTTTCTTT
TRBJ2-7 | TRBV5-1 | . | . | CASSPSRADTYEQYF | TGCGCCAGCAGCCCCTCCCGGGCGGATACCTACGAGCAGTACTTC
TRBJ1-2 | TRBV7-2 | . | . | CASSLDGAGYGYTF | TGTGCCAGCAGCTTAGACGGGGCGGGCTATGGCTACACCTTC
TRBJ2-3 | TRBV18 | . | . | CASSPLEGAVTDTQYF | TGTGCCAGCTCACCGTTGGAGGGGGCAGTGACAGATACGCAGTATTTT
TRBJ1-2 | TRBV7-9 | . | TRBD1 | CASSLEDRADGYTF | TGTGCCAGCAGCTTGGAGGACAGGGCTGATGGCTACACCTTC
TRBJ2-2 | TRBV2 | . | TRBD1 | CASNTGQGFTGELFF | TGTGCCAGCAATACGGGACAGGGCTTCACCGGGGAGCTGTTTTTT
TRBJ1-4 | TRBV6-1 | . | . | CASSEATTLGAGRRPNEKLFF | TGTGCCAGCAGTGAAGCGACAACCTTAGGGGCAGGTCGACGACCTAATGAAAAACTGTTTTTT
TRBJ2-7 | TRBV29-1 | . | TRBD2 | CSVEERAGEGEQYF | TGCAGCGTTGAAGAGCGAGCGGGAGAGGGCGAGCAGTACTTC
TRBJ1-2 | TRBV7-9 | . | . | CASVPFRNFYGYTF | TGTGCCAGCGTCCCCTTTAGGAACTTCTATGGCTACACCTTC
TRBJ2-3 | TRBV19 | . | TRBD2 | CASTVTSGVTDTQYF | TGTGCCAGTACCGTGACTAGCGGGGTAACAGATACGCAGTATTTT
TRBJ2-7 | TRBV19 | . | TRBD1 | CASNDPGTGSSYEQYF | TGTGCCAGTAATGACCCAGGGACAGGGAGCTCCTACGAGCAGTACTTC
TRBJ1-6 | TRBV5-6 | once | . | CASKDGASSLHF | TGTGCCAGCAAGGACGGGGCTTCATCCCTCCACTTT